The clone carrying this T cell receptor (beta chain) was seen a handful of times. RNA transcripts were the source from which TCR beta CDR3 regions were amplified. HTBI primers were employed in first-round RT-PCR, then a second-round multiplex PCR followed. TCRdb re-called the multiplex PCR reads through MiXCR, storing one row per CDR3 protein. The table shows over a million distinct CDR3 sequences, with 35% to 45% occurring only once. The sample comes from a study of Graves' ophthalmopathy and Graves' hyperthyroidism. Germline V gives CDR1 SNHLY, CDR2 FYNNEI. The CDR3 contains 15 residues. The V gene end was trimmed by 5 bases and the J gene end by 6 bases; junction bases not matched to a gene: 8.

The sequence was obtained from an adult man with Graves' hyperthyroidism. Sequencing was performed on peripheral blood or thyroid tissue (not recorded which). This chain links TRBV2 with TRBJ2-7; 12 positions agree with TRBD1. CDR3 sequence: CASSKGAGQGAEQYF. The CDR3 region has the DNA TGTGCCAGCAGTAAAGGAGCGGGACAGGGGGCCGAGCAGTACTTC.